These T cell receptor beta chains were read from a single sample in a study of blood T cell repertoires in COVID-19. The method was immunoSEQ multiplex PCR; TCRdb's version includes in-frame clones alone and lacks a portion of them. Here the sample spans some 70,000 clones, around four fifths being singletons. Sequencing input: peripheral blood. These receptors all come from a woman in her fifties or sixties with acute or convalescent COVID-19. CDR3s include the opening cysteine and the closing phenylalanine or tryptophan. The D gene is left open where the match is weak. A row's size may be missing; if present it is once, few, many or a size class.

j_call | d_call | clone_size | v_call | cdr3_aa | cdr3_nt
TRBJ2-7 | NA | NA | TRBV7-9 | CASSLGRGAGIPYEQYF | TGTGCCAGCAGCTTAGGCAGGGGGGCCGGAATTCCCTACGAGCAGTACTTC
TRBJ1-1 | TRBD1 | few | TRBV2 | CASRRTGENTEAFF | TGTGCCAGCAGGAGGACAGGGGAGAACACTGAAGCTTTCTTT
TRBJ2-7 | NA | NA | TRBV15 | CATSRDSGYEQYF | TGTGCCACCAGCAGAGATTCGGGCTACGAGCAGTACTTC
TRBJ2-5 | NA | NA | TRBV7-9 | CASSFGRETQYF | TGTGCCAGCAGCTTTGGGAGGGAGACCCAGTACTTC
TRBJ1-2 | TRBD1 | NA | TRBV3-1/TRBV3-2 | CASSQVGQQGGYTF | TGTGCCAGCAGCCAAGTGGGACAGCAAGGGGGCTACACCTTC
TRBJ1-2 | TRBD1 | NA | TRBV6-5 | CASSYSRGLGPDGYTF | TGTGCCAGCAGTTACTCGAGGGGGCTCGGTCCCGATGGCTACACCTTC
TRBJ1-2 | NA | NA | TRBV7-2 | CASGSYGQNYGYTF | TGTGCCAGCGGTTCCTATGGGCAGAACTATGGCTACACCTTC
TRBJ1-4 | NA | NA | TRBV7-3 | CASSLRVQGLGANEKLFF | TGTGCCAGCAGCTTAAGGGTTCAGGGGTTAGGAGCTAATGAAAAACTGTTTTTT
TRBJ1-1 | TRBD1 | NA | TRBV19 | CASRDRVEGNTEAFF | TGTGCCAGTAGGGACAGGGTGGAAGGGAACACTGAAGCTTTCTTT
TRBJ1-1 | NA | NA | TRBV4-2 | CASSTPGGFEKTEAFF | TGTGCCAGCAGCACCCCGGGAGGTTTTGAGAAGACTGAAGCTTTCTTT
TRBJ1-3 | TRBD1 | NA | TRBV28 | CASGDRASGNTIYF | TGTGCCAGCGGGGACAGAGCCTCTGGAAACACCATATATTTT
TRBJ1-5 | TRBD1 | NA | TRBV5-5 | CASSLTGTGFQPQHF | TGTGCCAGCAGCCTCACCGGGACAGGGTTTCAGCCCCAGCATTTT
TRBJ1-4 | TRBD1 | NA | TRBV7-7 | CASSIPGQGAFATNEKLFF | TGTGCCAGCAGCATACCGGGACAGGGGGCTTTTGCAACTAATGAAAAACTGTTTTTT
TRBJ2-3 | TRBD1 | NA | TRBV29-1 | CSVETGADTQYF | TGCAGCGTCGAGACAGGGGCAGATACGCAGTATTTT
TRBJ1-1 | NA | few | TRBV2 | CASSEERNTEAFF | TGTGCCAGCAGTGAAGAGAGGAACACTGAAGCTTTCTTT
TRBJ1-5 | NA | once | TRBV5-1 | CASSLGEEGQPQHF | TGCGCCAGCAGCTTGGGTGAGGAGGGTCAGCCCCAGCATTTT
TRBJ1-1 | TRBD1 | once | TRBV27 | CASSLSTGGTEAFF | TGTGCCAGCAGTCTCTCGACAGGGGGCACTGAAGCTTTCTTT
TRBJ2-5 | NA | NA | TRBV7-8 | CASSLVAGDETQYF | TGTGCCAGCAGCTTAGTAGCAGGGGATGAGACCCAGTACTTC
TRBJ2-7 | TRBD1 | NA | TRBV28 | CASTRGPGQGQRVQYF | TGTGCCAGCACCCGGGGCCCGGGACAGGGGCAACGAGTTCAGTACTTC
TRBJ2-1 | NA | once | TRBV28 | CASSSQRDEQFF | TGTGCCAGCAGTTCTCAGAGGGATGAGCAGTTCTTC
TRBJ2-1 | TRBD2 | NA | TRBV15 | CATSREASGTPNEQFF | TGTGCCACCAGCAGAGAGGCTAGCGGGACTCCGAATGAGCAGTTCTTC
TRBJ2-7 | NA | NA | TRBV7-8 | CASSLTGVEQYF | TGTGCCAGCAGCCTCACAGGAGTCGAGCAGTACTTC
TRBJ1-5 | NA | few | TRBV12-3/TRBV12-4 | CASSLGTNQPQHF | TGTGCCAGCAGTTTGGGGACAAACCAGCCCCAGCATTTT
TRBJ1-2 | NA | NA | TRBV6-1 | CASSEVAGDLGGYTF | TGTGCCAGCAGTGAAGTGGCAGGGGATTTGGGGGGCTACACCTTC
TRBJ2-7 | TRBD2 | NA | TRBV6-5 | CASIAGDVTYEQYF | TGTGCCAGCATAGCGGGCGACGTCACCTACGAGCAGTACTTC
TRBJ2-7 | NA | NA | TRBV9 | CASSVGEGAVEQYF | TGTGCCAGCAGCGTAGGCGAAGGGGCGGTCGAGCAGTACTTC
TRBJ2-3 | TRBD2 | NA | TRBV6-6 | CASSWGLVTDTQYF | TGTGCCAGCAGTTGGGGACTAGTCACAGATACGCAGTATTTT
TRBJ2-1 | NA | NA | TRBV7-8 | CASSLLGRRQGYYNEQFF | TGTGCCAGCAGCTTATTAGGTCGTCGGCAGGGATACTACAATGAGCAGTTCTTC
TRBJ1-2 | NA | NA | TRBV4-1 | CASSQDRTTPGFYGYTF | TGCGCCAGCAGCCAAGATAGGACCACACCAGGGTTTTATGGCTACACCTTC
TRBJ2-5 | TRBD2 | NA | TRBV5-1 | CASSSGLAGPRYQETQYF | TGCGCCAGCAGCTCAGGACTAGCGGGCCCTAGGTACCAAGAGACCCAGTACTTC
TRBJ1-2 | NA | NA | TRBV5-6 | CASTVGAGGYTF | TGTGCCAGCACCGTGGGGGCAGGCGGCTACACCTTC
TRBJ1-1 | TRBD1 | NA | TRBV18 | CASSPDRETEAFF | TGTGCCAGCTCACCGGACAGGGAGACTGAAGCTTTCTTT
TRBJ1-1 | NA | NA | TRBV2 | CASSDGAGGNTEAFF | TGTGCCAGCAGTGATGGGGCAGGCGGGAACACTGAAGCTTTCTTT
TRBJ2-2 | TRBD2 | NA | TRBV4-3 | CASSQSWTSGRPNTGELFF | TGCGCCAGCAGCCAGTCCTGGACTAGCGGGAGACCGAACACCGGGGAGCTGTTTTTT
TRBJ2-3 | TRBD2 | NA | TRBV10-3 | CAISWTSEDTQYF | TGTGCCATCAGTTGGACTAGCGAGGATACGCAGTATTTT
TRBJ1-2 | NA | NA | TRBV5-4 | CASSENPGSNYGYTF | TGTGCCAGCAGCGAAAATCCGGGATCTAACTATGGCTACACCTTC